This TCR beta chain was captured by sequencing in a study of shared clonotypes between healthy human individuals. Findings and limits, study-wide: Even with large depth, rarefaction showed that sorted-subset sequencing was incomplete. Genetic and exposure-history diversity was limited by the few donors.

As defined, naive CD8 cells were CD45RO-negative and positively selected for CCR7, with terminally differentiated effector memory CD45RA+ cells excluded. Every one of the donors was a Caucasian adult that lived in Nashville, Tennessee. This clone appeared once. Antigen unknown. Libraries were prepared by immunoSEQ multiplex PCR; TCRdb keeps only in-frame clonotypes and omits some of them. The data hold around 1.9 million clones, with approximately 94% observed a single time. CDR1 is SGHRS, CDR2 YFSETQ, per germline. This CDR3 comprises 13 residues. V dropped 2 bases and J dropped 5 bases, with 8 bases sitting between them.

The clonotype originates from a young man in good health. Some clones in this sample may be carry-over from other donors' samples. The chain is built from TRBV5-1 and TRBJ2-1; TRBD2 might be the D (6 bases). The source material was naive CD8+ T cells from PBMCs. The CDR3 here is CASSFWGDNEQFF. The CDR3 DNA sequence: TGCGCCAGCAGCTTTTGGGGGGACAATGAGCAGTTCTTC.